Below are 18 T cell receptor beta chains sequenced from a single sample in a study of CD8 T cells in Susac syndrome. RNA in amounts of roughly 0.5 to 1 ug was reverse transcribed with random hexamers. Via MiXCR, TCRdb re-called the immunoSEQ multiplex PCR reads, giving one row per CDR3 protein. The sample yields 150,000 to 200,000 distinct CDR3 sequences, approximately 93% seen once. The sequenced sample was CD4+ T cells from PBMCs. Receptors were obtained from a human donor with multiple sclerosis.

The rearrangement joins TRBV3-1 to TRBJ2-3; 11 bases align to TRBD2. The V segment lost 0 bases and the J segment 3 bases; nucleotides outside the gene matches: 2. Germline V gene sequence: CDR1 LGHDT, CDR2 YNNKEL (reference sequence). The CDR3 has 16 amino acids. The CDR3 sequence is CASSQETSGKTDTQYF. DNA of the CDR3: TGTGCCAGCAGCCAAGAGACTAGCGGGAAGACAGATACGCAGTATTTT.

V and J are TRBV5-6 and TRBJ2-5; a possible D gene is TRBD2 (5 bases). Trimming left V 0 bases short and J 7 bases short, with 13 bases between. The CDR3 has 14 amino acids. Germline CDR1 is SGHDT and CDR2 is YYEEEE. The CDR3 loop is CASSLDFLRGTQYF. The CDR3 DNA follows: TGTGCCAGCAGCTTGGACTTCCTCCGGGGGACCCAGTACTTC.

The chain recombines TRBV3-1 with TRBJ2-5; D possibly uses TRBD1 or TRBD2 (5 bases each). In germline, CDR1 is LGHDT, CDR2 YNNKEL (reference sequence). The V gene lost 1 base and the J gene lost 5 bases, with 17 bases spanning the gap. This CDR3 has 16 residues. Here the CDR3 DNA reads TGTGCCAGCAGCCAAGTGTTAGGGGACCCTCGGGAGACCCAGTACTTC. Translating gives CASSQVLGDPRETQYF.

V and J are TRBV12-3 or TRBV12-4 and TRBJ2-1; the match to TRBD2 covers 9 bases. Trimming at V came to 3 bases and at J to 15 bases, leaving 12 bases not matched to a gene. The CDR3 is 14 residues long. CDR3: CASSFGGRALNRFF. For the CDR3, the DNA is TGTGCCAGCAGTTTTGGCGGGAGGGCCCTTAATCGGTTCTTC.

The genes are TRBV2 and TRBJ1-1; D is undetermined. V lost 7 bases, J lost 1 base, and 10 bases lay in between. The V gene's germline CDR1 is SNHLY and CDR2 FYNNEI. The CDR3 covers 13 residues. CDR3 sequence: CASTNEPNTEAFF. The CDR3 DNA follows: TGTGCCAGCACTAACGAACCGAACACTGAAGCTTTCTTT.

In its sample, this clonotype was seen once. This rearrangement joins TRBV7-9 to TRBJ1-2; 7 bases map to TRBD1. The CDR3 has 12 amino acids. J lost 10 bases, V lost 5 bases, and 7 bases had no gene match. In germline, CDR1 is SEHNR, CDR2 FQNEAQ (reference sequence). CDR3 in amino acids: CASSRPTGPYTF. The CDR3 nucleotides are TGTGCCAGCAGCCGCCCGACAGGGCCCTACACCTTC.

V usage is TRBV6-5 and J usage is TRBJ2-6; D uncertain. CDR3 size: 15 residues. The germline V and J ends were trimmed by 4 bases and 4 bases, with 11 bases remaining between them. Per germline, CDR1 MNHEY and CDR2 SVGAGI. The CDR3 bases are TGTGCCAGCAGTTTTTGGGGATCAGGGGCCAACGTCCTGACTTTC. Translated, it gives CASSFWGSGANVLTF.

V usage is TRBV9 and J usage is TRBJ1-2, with D maybe TRBD1 (6 bases). V lost 5 bases and J lost 8, with 13 bases in between. The CDR3 extends over 12 amino acids. Germline V gene lookup returns CDR1 SGDLS and CDR2 YYNGEE. The CDR3 sequence: CASRSTGGGYTF. The DNA for the CDR3 is TGTGCCAGCAGATCGACAGGCGGAGGCTACACCTTC.

The CDR3 bases are TGTGCCAGCAGCCCCACTAGCGGGGGGGCCGTGAACAATGAGCAGTTCTTC. Its translation is CASSPTSGGAVNNEQFF. The genes are TRBV7-9 and TRBJ2-1; the match to TRBD2 covers 13 bases. In germline, CDR1 is SEHNR, CDR2 FQNEAQ (reference sequence). This CDR3 region has 17 residues. With V trimmed by 5 bases and J by 5 bases, 9 bases remained unmatched.

This clonotype was counted once. The chain carries TRBV7-2 and TRBJ2-4; TRBD2 matches 8 bases. This CDR3 spans 14 amino acids. Germline lookup yields CDR1 SGHTA and CDR2 FQGNSA. The J segment lost 8 bases and the V segment lost 5 bases, leaving 8 bases of the junction unmatched. CDR3 protein: CASSPTGGVDIQYF. CDR3 DNA sequence: TGTGCCAGCAGCCCCACCGGGGGGGTCGACATTCAGTACTTC. The full variable domain, completed using reference TRBV7-2 and TRBJ2-4, is GAGVSQSPSNKVTEKGKDVELRCDPISGHTALYWYRQSLGQGLEFLIYFQGNSAPDKSGLPSDRFSAERTGGSVSTLTIQRTQQEDSAVYLCASSPTGGVDIQYFGAGTRLSVL.

The rearrangement links TRBV5-6 to TRBJ2-7; tentative D call: TRBD1 (6 bases). This CDR3 has 13 residues. In germline, CDR1 is SGHDT, CDR2 YYEEEE. V lost 3 bases to trimming and J lost 3 bases, with 10 bases between them. The CDR3 spells CASSYPQGYEQYF. Written as DNA, the CDR3 is TGTGCCAGCAGCTACCCACAGGGCTACGAGCAGTACTTC. The whole variable domain, filled in from reference TRBV5-6 and TRBJ2-7, reads DAGVTQSPTHLIKTRGQQVTLRCSPKSGHDTVSWYQQALGQGPQFIFQYYEEEERQRGNFPDRFSGHQFPNYSSELNVNALLLGDSALYLCASSYPQGYEQYFGPGTRLTVT.

This chain links TRBV10-2 with TRBJ2-6; TRBD1 might be the D (6 bases). The CDR3 length is 16 residues. In germline, CDR1 is WSHSY, CDR2 SAAADI. V was trimmed by 1 base and J by 0 bases, leaving 7 bases between them. The CDR3 DNA reads TGCGCCAGCAGTGAGTGGACAGTCTCTGGGGCCAACGTCCTGACTTTC. Its translation: CASSEWTVSGANVLTF.

The chain carries TRBV27 and TRBJ1-5, with no clear D. The CDR3 spans 12 residues. Germline V gene data show CDR1 as MNHEY and CDR2 as SMNVEV (reference sequence). Trimming removed 2 bases from V and 4 bases from J, with 3 bases in between. CDR3 bases: TGTGCCAGCAGTTTACCGAATCAGCCCCAGCATTTT. Its protein product is CASSLPNQPQHF.

CDR3 loop: CASSLMGRGAGNIQYF. CDR3 DNA: TGTGCCAGCAGCTTAATGGGGAGAGGGGCCGGAAACATTCAGTACTTC. The chain is built from TRBV7-3 and TRBJ2-4, with D perhaps assigned TRBD1 or TRBD2 (5 bases each). Germline values: CDR1 SGHTA, CDR2 FQGTGA. V lost 1 base to trimming and J lost 6 bases, with 16 bases between them. CDR3 size: 16 residues.

This chain uses TRBV11-1 with TRBJ2-1; D possibly uses TRBD1 or TRBD2 (6 bases each). The V end lost 2 bases, the J end lost 6 bases, and 11 bases lay between the germline ends. This CDR3 region has 14 residues. The germline gives CDR1 SGHAT, CDR2 FQDESV (reference sequence). In DNA form, the CDR3 reads TGTGCCAGCAGCTTACGTACGGGGGCCAATGAGCAGTTCTTC. Residues: CASSLRTGANEQFF.

This rearrangement joins TRBV6-5 to TRBJ1-2; D possibly corresponds to TRBD1 (5 bases). Germline V CDR1 and CDR2: MNHEY, SVGAGI. The V end lost 6 bases, the J end lost 2 bases, and 13 bases lay between the germline ends. The CDR3 runs 14 residues. The CDR3 region has the DNA TGTGCCAGCAGGAGATCGGGACGCAACTATGGCTACACCTTC. This sequence encodes CASRRSGRNYGYTF.

The chain uses TRBV6-5 and TRBJ2-7, with 7 bases identical to TRBD2. The CDR3 contains 15 residues. Germline V gene sequence: CDR1 MNHEY, CDR2 SVGAGI. V dropped 0 bases and J dropped 4; count of bases not matched to a gene: 6. The CDR3 is CASSYSTLAAYEQYF. As DNA, the CDR3 is TGTGCCAGCAGTTACTCCACTCTAGCGGCGTACGAGCAGTACTTC.

The chain couples TRBV20-1 to TRBJ2-7, with no clear D. CDR1 DFQATT and CDR2 SNEGSKA come from the germline V gene (reference sequence). The CDR3 loop spans 12 amino acids. Trimming removed 3 bases at V and 1 base at J, with 7 bases between. The CDR3 reads CSARALSYEQYF. DNA of the CDR3: TGCAGTGCTAGGGCGTTATCCTACGAGCAGTACTTC.